The 29 T cell receptor beta chains below were found in one sample sequenced in a study of T cell responses to AZD1222 COVID-19 vaccine (dated by TCRdb to the early 2020s). Libraries were made using the immunoSEQ multiplex PCR assay. TCRdb took this table from immuneACCESS and kept in-frame rearrangements with V and J called. Such tables lack part of the clones; where checked against another copy, unresolved V genes explain under half of the gap, and the rest is unexplained. The sample table lists 80,000 to 100,000 clones, roughly 86% of them with a count of one. The ten largest clones capture roughly 5.2% of the sample. The time point tag for this specimen amounts to: baseline before first vaccination. The specimen was peripheral blood, collected on day 0 of AZD1222 vaccination. The receptors come from an adult in good health.

The chain joins TRBV9 to TRBJ1-1; D unresolved. This CDR3 is built from 12 residues. Trimming took 0 bases from V and 11 from J, leaving 11 bases between them. In germline, CDR1 is SGDLS, CDR2 YYNGEE. The CDR3 DNA sequence: TGTGCCAGCAGCGTAGATGGAGGGAGGGCTTTCTTT. Translating gives CASSVDGGRAFF.

This chain connects TRBV6-1 to TRBJ2-1; TRBD2 agrees at 14 bases. Germline lookup yields CDR1 MNHNS and CDR2 SASEGT. CDR3 length equals 15 residues. The ends lost 1 base at V and 8 bases at J; junction bases unmatched: 1. The CDR3 region is CASSEETSGRDEQFF. The CDR3 region has the DNA TGTGCCAGCAGTGAAGAGACTAGCGGGAGGGATGAGCAGTTCTTC.

The chain joins TRBV5-4 to TRBJ1-1; 9 nucleotides line up with TRBD1. The CDR3 extends over 14 amino acids. Germline CDR1 is SGHNT and CDR2 is YYREEE (reference sequence). With V trimmed by 5 bases and J by 8 bases, 10 bases remained unmatched. The CDR3 DNA reads as TGTGCCAGCAGGGACAGGGGCGAGGCCGCCGAAGCTTTCTTT. This codes for CASRDRGEAAEAFF. Drawing the rest from reference TRBV5-4 and TRBJ1-1, the complete variable domain is ETGVTQSPTHLIKTRGQQVTLRCSSQSGHNTVSWYQQALGQGPQFIFQYYREEENGRGNFPPRFSGLQFPNYSSELNVNALELDDSALYLCASRDRGEAAEAFFGQGTRLTVV.

The chain recombines TRBV7-2 with TRBJ1-5, with a weak D call TRBD1 (6 bases). Between the trimmed V and J ends, which lost 6 bases and 6 bases, there was a span of 12 bases. Germline assignment: CDR1 SGHTA and CDR2 FQGNSA. The CDR3 is made up of 13 amino acids. The CDR3 spells CASSLLGGQPQHF. The CDR3, as DNA: TGTGCCAGCAGTTTGCTAGGGGGTCAGCCCCAGCATTTT.

The chain recombines TRBV19 with TRBJ1-6; tentative D call: TRBD1 (6 bases). The CDR3 contains 16 residues. Per the germline V gene, CDR1 is LNHDA and CDR2 is SQIVND (reference sequence). Trimming removed 4 bases at V and 7 bases at J, with 17 bases between. CDR3 sequence (DNA): TGTGCCAGTAGTAACCCCCTAAGGACAGCAAATTCACCCCTCCACTTT. It codes for CASSNPLRTANSPLHF.

This sequence joins TRBV20-1 and TRBJ2-5, with TRBD2 matching 9 bases. Germline lookup yields CDR1 DFQATT and CDR2 SNEGSKA (reference sequence). V was clipped by 3 bases and J by 4 bases; unmatched bases: 9. The CDR3 is made up of 15 amino acids. CDR3: CSASRASGNPETQYF. The DNA of the CDR3 is TGCAGTGCTAGTAGGGCTAGCGGGAACCCAGAGACCCAGTACTTC.

The chain combines TRBV6-5 with TRBJ2-7; possible D gene TRBD1, 6 bases. With 6 bases removed from V and 3 bases from J, the gap between germline ends came to 12 bases. The germline V gene encodes CDR1 MNHEY and CDR2 SVGAGI. This CDR3 is built from 13 residues. The CDR3: CASRQGISYEQYF. In DNA, the CDR3 is TGTGCCAGCAGACAGGGAATTAGCTACGAGCAGTACTTC.

V is TRBV4-1 and J is TRBJ2-7; a weak D match, TRBD2 (5 bases). Per the germline V gene, CDR1 is MGHRA and CDR2 is YSYEKL. V shed 0 bases and J shed 4 bases, with 13 bases lying between them. The CDR3 is made up of 15 amino acids. CDR3 in amino acids: CASSQDRGSRYEQYF. CDR3 in DNA: TGCGCCAGCAGCCAAGATCGGGGTAGCAGGTACGAGCAGTACTTC.

This sequence joins TRBV5-4 and TRBJ1-2; 8 nucleotides match TRBD1. Germline loops: CDR1 SGHNT, CDR2 YYREEE (reference sequence). This CDR3 has 14 residues. Losses at the gene ends were 4 bases for V and 8 bases for J; bases not matched to a gene: 10. CDR3 nucleotides: TGTGCCAGCAGCCCGCGACAGGGGTTGTTCGGCTACACCTTC. Encoded protein: CASSPRQGLFGYTF.

The DNA of the CDR3 is TGTGCCAGCAGCTTAGAGGCCAGTCCGTACTACTATAATTCACCCCTCCACTTT. It encodes CASSLEASPYYYNSPLHF. The genes are TRBV7-8 and TRBJ1-6, with no clear D. Germline V CDR1 and CDR2: SGHVS, FQNEAQ. This CDR3 comprises 18 residues. Trimming removed 1 base from V and 3 bases from J, with 16 bases in between.

The J gene is TRBJ2-1, the V gene TRBV29-1, with D tentatively TRBD2 (7 bases). The CDR3 consists of 15 residues. From germline, CDR1 is SQVTM and CDR2 ANQGSEA. The ends were cut back, 6 bases at V and 6 bases at J, with 21 bases in the middle. CDR3 DNA sequence: TGCAGCGTCCTCGGGGGGCGGGGTGTTCCCAATGAGCAGTTCTTC. Encoded protein: CSVLGGRGVPNEQFF.

CDR3 sequence: CASSVGDRANQPQHF. CDR3 nucleotides: TGTGCCAGCAGCGTAGGGGACAGGGCCAATCAGCCCCAGCATTTT. This rearrangement joins TRBV9 to TRBJ1-5, with TRBD1 matching over 9 bases. V shed 0 bases and J 3 bases; nucleotides not matched to a gene: 1. The CDR3 has 15 residues. Looked up from germline, CDR1 is SGDLS and CDR2 is YYNGEE.

The V and J genes are TRBV3-1 (or the pseudogene TRBV3-2) and TRBJ2-1; 11 bases map to TRBD2. Germline V CDR1 and CDR2: LGHDT, YNNKEL (reference sequence). CDR3 length: 16 residues. The V gene end was trimmed by 2 bases and the J gene end by 5 bases; junction bases not matched to a gene: 5. The CDR3 region has the DNA TGTGCCAGCAGCCAAACCGGGACTAGCGGACACAATGAGCAGTTCTTC. This translates into CASSQTGTSGHNEQFF.

The chain has TRBV28 and TRBJ2-7; 12 bases align to TRBD1. CDR3 size: 15 residues. V lost 7 bases and J lost 3; bases outside the gene matches: 7. Germline V gives CDR1 MDHEN, CDR2 SYDVKM. Here the CDR3 reads CASTSGTGGVYEQYF. CDR3 bases: TGTGCCAGCACTTCCGGGACAGGGGGCGTCTACGAGCAGTACTTC.

This chain connects TRBV30 to TRBJ1-1; 7 nucleotides agree with TRBD1. Germline V gene data show CDR1 as GTSNPN and CDR2 as SVGIG (reference sequence). V gave up 4 bases and J gave up 2 bases; unmatched junction bases: 7. The length of the CDR3 is 14 residues. The CDR3 reads CAWNLRDRNTEAFF. In DNA, the CDR3 is TGTGCCTGGAACCTAAGGGACAGAAACACTGAAGCTTTCTTT.

This sequence joins TRBV5-1 and TRBJ1-1, with TRBD1 matching over 7 bases. Germline V gene data show CDR1 as SGHRS and CDR2 as YFSETQ. The CDR3 runs to 13 residues. Trimming removed 2 bases from V and 3 bases from J; junction bases left unmatched: 1. The CDR3 DNA is TGCGCCAGCAGCTTCCAGGGGGACACTGAAGCTTTCTTT. It translates to CASSFQGDTEAFF.

The J gene is TRBJ2-1, the V gene TRBV4-2; TRBD2 aligns across 13 bases. CDR1 is LGHNA and CDR2 is YNFKEQ in the germline V gene. The junction had 1 base not matched to a gene; V was cut back by 3 bases and J by 5 bases. The CDR3 totals 15 residues. The CDR3: CASSHGTSGDNEQFF. In DNA form, the CDR3 reads TGTGCCAGCAGCCACGGGACTAGCGGGGACAATGAGCAGTTCTTC.

The V and J genes are TRBV5-5 and TRBJ1-1; D may be TRBD1 (6 bases). Trimming shortened V by 2 bases and J by 3 bases, and 8 bases separated the two germline ends. Germline V gene lookup returns CDR1 SGHKS and CDR2 YYEKEE (reference sequence). The CDR3 loop spans 13 amino acids. CDR3 coding DNA: TGTGCCAGCAGCTTTTCAGGGGACACTGAAGCTTTCTTT. Translated, it gives CASSFSGDTEAFF.

In its sample, this clone is medium-sized. This chain connects TRBV30 to TRBJ2-7; TRBD2 agrees at 7 bases. This CDR3 has 15 residues. The germline CDR1 and CDR2 sequences are GTSNPN and SVGIG (reference sequence). V was pared by 5 bases and J by 6 bases, with 16 bases of the junction left unmatched. The DNA for the CDR3 is TGTGCCTGGGGGCGGGGCGGGAGTGTCTGGGGCGAGCAGTACTTC. Its translation is CAWGRGGSVWGEQYF.

V and J are TRBV19 and TRBJ2-1; TRBD2 is a possible D gene (6 bases). Germline CDR1 and CDR2: LNHDA and SQIVND (reference sequence). Trimming removed 7 bases from V and 9 bases from J, with 10 bases in between. The CDR3 covers 11 residues. As DNA, the CDR3 is TGTGCCAGTAAGGTCGGGGGTGAGCAGTTCTTC. Translation gives CASKVGGEQFF.

CDR3 sequence reads: CASSKRGVHGRFLLNTGELFF. CDR3 nucleotides: TGTGCCAGCAGCAAAAGGGGGGTGCACGGGCGATTCCTCCTGAACACCGGGGAGCTGTTTTTT. The chain combines TRBV21-1 with TRBJ2-2. TRBV21-1 is an annotated pseudogene. The length of the CDR3 is 21 residues.

CDR3 nucleotides: TGTGCCAGCAGTTCCTACACAGAAAAACTGTTTTTT. Translation gives CASSSYTEKLFF. The genes are TRBV28 and TRBJ1-4, with D uncertain. V lost 4 bases, J lost 8 bases, and 8 bases lay in between. CDR3 length equals 12 residues. Germline V gene data show CDR1 as MDHEN and CDR2 as SYDVKM.

The table lists this clone with a count of one. As DNA, the CDR3 is TGTGCCAGCAGTTTTCTGGACGGAACATCCTACGAGCAGTACTTC. It yields the protein CASSFLDGTSYEQYF. The genes are TRBV28 and TRBJ2-7, with D hard to call. Germline V lookup: CDR1 MDHEN, CDR2 SYDVKM. This CDR3 has 15 amino acids. Trimming pared 3 bases from V and 1 base from J, leaving 13 bases between.

The chain carries TRBV6-1 and TRBJ2-7, with a weak D call TRBD2 (5 bases). CDR3 size: 14 residues. Trimming stripped 1 base from V and 2 bases from J, with 9 bases between. The germline gives CDR1 MNHNS, CDR2 SASEGT. The CDR3 sequence: CASSEVVGTYEQYF. CDR3 nucleotides: TGTGCCAGCAGTGAAGTTGTCGGGACCTACGAGCAGTACTTC.

This chain joins TRBV6-1 and TRBJ1-5, with a possible D match to TRBD1 (5 bases). From germline, CDR1 is MNHNS and CDR2 SASEGT. The CDR3 length is 16 residues. The V end lost 0 bases, the J end lost 4 bases, and 13 bases lay between the germline ends. The CDR3 DNA follows: TGTGCCAGCAGTGAAGCGCTCCAGGGTTGGAATCAGCCCCAGCATTTT. Amino acids: CASSEALQGWNQPQHF.

The chain joins TRBV5-8 to TRBJ1-5; perhaps TRBD1 as D (6 bases). The CDR3 spans 15 residues. Trimming took 0 bases from V and 2 from J, leaving 9 bases between them. Germline V gene sequence: CDR1 SGHTS, CDR2 YDEGEE. In DNA, the CDR3 is TGTGCCAGCAGCTTGGGGGAGGGGGGCAATCAGCCCCAGCATTTT. The encoded protein is CASSLGEGGNQPQHF.

V is TRBV5-1 and J is TRBJ1-4; D might be TRBD1 (6 bases). CDR1 SGHRS and CDR2 YFSETQ come from the germline V gene. There are 14 residues in the CDR3. V lost 3 bases, J lost 4 bases, and 10 bases lay in between. CDR3: CASSSGQNNEKLFF. The CDR3 coding sequence is TGCGCCAGCAGCTCGGGACAAAATAATGAAAAACTGTTTTTT.

This clone was recorded a few times. The V and J genes are TRBV10-3 and TRBJ1-5; D ambiguous. The CDR3 is 13 residues long. The V gene's germline CDR1 is ENHRY and CDR2 SYGVKD. Trimming removed 7 bases from V and 1 base from J, with 8 bases in between. CDR3 sequence reads: CAIKEDSNQPQHF. The CDR3 DNA is TGTGCCATCAAAGAGGACAGCAATCAGCCCCAGCATTTT.

The chain uses TRBV27 and TRBJ2-5, with 9 bases aligning to TRBD1. The CDR3 covers 15 residues. The V gene end was trimmed by 5 bases and the J gene end by 2 bases; junction bases not matched to a gene: 6. The germline V gene has CDR1 MNHEY and CDR2 SMNVEV (reference sequence). The CDR3, as DNA: TGTGCCAGCAGTCCCTATGGGACAGGGCAAGAGACCCAGTACTTC. Translated, it gives CASSPYGTGQETQYF.